This entry concerns a single T cell receptor beta chain. Genes here carry mouse names. The read ends 4 residues early relative to the CDR3; the germline J gene fills the gap. This entry belongs to a study of CD8+ T cells in alopecia areata. RNA extraction and reverse transcription yielded cDNA as sequencing template. Some clones are missing from TCRdb's copy, which holds only in-frame ones; the method was immunoSEQ multiplex PCR. The sample holds about 300,000 clones, and no clone turns up only once. The CDR3 runs to 15 residues. In germline, CDR1 is NSQYPW, CDR2 LRSPGD (reference sequence). V dropped 1 base and J dropped 6; count of bases not matched to a gene: 1. Markers including CD4, CD8alpha, NKG2D and NKG2ACE guided sorting of pooled cutaneous lymph node cells.

The sequence was obtained from a C3H/HeJ mouse with alopecia areata. The mouse line has the MHC haplotype H2-k. V and J are TRBV1 and TRBJ2-1; 12 bases match TRBD2. The sequenced sample was CD4+ T cells sorted from a lymph node. This CDR3 is CTCSAATGGAAEQFF. The CDR3 bases that were read are TGCACCTGCAGTGCAGCGACTGGGGGGGCTGCT.